This TCR beta chain was identified in a study of T-cell memory formation after mild COVID-19 (dated by TCRdb to the early 2020s). Background on the whole study: Most TCR sequence clusters were specific to one of the two donors. In two donors, T-cell clones that expanded and contracted after mild COVID-19 were tracked by sequencing TCRalpha and TCRbeta repertoires over time. Two young, previously healthy adult volunteers, one female and one male, were included in the cohort. The paper's findings and limits, for the study overall: Some responding clones were detected in pre-infection memory, which suggested that pre-existing cross-reactive memory T cells had joined the SARS-CoV-2 response. SARS-CoV-2 specificity of the second-wave clones peaking on day 37 was not confirmed. Only two mild cases were covered by the study, and larger cohorts that include severe cases with pre-infection samples were considered necessary. Balanced CD4/CD8 phenotypes were observed for clones contracting from day 15 to 85, whereas a bias towards CD4+ was observed for a second wave of clones expanding from day 15 to 37. Contracting CD4+ clones appeared mostly in the CM and EM memory subsets, whereas CD8+ clones were enriched in EMRA.

In the germline V gene, CDR1 corresponds to ENHRY and CDR2 to SYGVKD. Trimming costs V 0 bases and J 3 bases, and their ends lie 11 bases apart. The CDR3 has 15 amino acids, counting the end cysteine and phenylalanine. Only CDR3 DNA remains: 45 bases, in frame from the first base. Sequencer: Illumina NovaSeq 6000. TCRalpha and TCRbeta cDNA libraries were constructed by 5'RACE with constant-segment primers, with sample barcodes and unique molecular identifiers being introduced. Trizol reagent was used to extract RNA from every sample. Amplification of the libraries took two PCR steps, and the second step added a second sample barcode plus Illumina TruSeq adapters. Libraries were sequenced on an Illumina NovaSeq with 2 x 150 bp paired-end reads. The study's processing was this. Reads were demultiplexed and collapsed into UMI-guided consensus sequences with migec v1.2.7. Using mixcr v2.1.11, the UMI consensuses were aligned to TRA and TRB V and J templates and assembled into clonotypes. A clonotype was counted as expanded or contracted only if both edgeR and NoisET called the change significant, with noise models trained on biological replicates. For edgeR calls, the thresholds were a false discovery rate-adjusted p below 0.01 and a log2 fold-change of 1. PCA with hierarchical clustering of max-normalized trajectories of the 1000 most abundant clonotypes was used as exploratory dynamics analysis. Separately sequenced CD4+ and CD8+ repertoires were used to assign a CD4 or CD8 phenotype to each responding clone. Clones were called with MiXCR by TCRdb after fastp trimmed the public reads at Q25, and only in-frame beta chains were retained. Each record represents a unique CDR3 protein, reported with the most common genes and DNA among its rows. The V and J calls come from TCRdb's annotation, not from the publication. The sample table records roughly 600,000 distinct CDR3 sequences; approximately 18% of these occur just once. The top ten constitute around 12% of the sample.

Ficoll-Paque density gradient centrifugation was the method used to isolate PBMCs. This clonotype was seen a handful of times. The clone's antigen remains unknown. No base qualities exist here, and no much larger clone lies one base off it. In this chain, TRBV10-3 is recombined with TRBJ1-2; no D segment can be confidently identified. This receptor was taken from an adult woman who had mild COVID-19 (a few samples of this study predate the infection). The sample titles of this study are shuffled in the database, so cell type and time point are left out; the donor was told from shared clones. The sample was PBMCs or a T cell subset sorted from them (not recorded which). Read as DNA, the sequence is TGTGCCATCAGTGAGTCGTCAAGAGCTGACTATGGCTACACCTTC. It encodes CAISESSRADYGYTF.